This T cell receptor (beta chain) was captured by sequencing in a study of T cell changes during pregnancy in multiple sclerosis. Some clones are missing from TCRdb's copy, which holds only in-frame ones; the method was immunoSEQ multiplex PCR. Of 52,000 or so clones listed, 80% to 90% are singletons. In germline, CDR1 is SGHTS, CDR2 YDEGEE. Trimming pared 4 bases from V and 0 bases from J, leaving 12 bases between. This CDR3 spans 15 amino acids. This specimen consisted of CD4+ T cells from peripheral blood mononuclear cells, obtained in the first trimester of pregnancy. The sequence came from a female donor with multiple sclerosis, enrolled in a pregnancy study. V and J are TRBV5-8 and TRBJ2-3; D is undetermined. CDR3 nucleotides: TGTGCCAGCAGCACCGGTCCCCCTAGCACAGATACGCAGTATTTT. Encoded protein: CASSTGPPSTDTQYF.